The 20 T cell receptor beta chains given below trace back to one sample, sequenced in a study of shared clonotypes between healthy human individuals. Clones were sequenced by immunoSEQ multiplex PCR, and TCRdb holds only the in-frame ones, with some missing. The sample has 170,000 or so clones, approximately 70% seen once. The specimen sequenced was memory CD4+ T cells sorted from blood. As to subset: CD45RA-negative fraction. The receptors here all came from a man aged 25 to 40 in good health.

The chain is built from TRBV7-2 and TRBJ2-5; 7 bases agree with TRBD2. V shed 0 bases and J 3 bases; nucleotides not matched to a gene: 4. This CDR3 comprises 15 residues. Per the germline V gene, CDR1 is SGHTA and CDR2 is FQGNSA. The CDR3 coding sequence is TGTGCCAGCAGCTTAGCGCTCCTAGCGGAAGAGACCCAGTACTTC. Amino acids: CASSLALLAEETQYF.

This clone was seen only a few times. The chain carries TRBV7-9 and TRBJ1-2, with 9 bases fitting TRBD1. Germline V CDR1 and CDR2: SEHNR, FQNEAQ (reference sequence). Trimming cost V 3 bases and J 0 bases; bases outside gene matches: 5. The CDR3 covers 16 residues. Written as DNA, the CDR3 is TGTGCCAGCAGCTTGGGACAGGGACTCCCTAACTATGGCTACACCTTC. This encodes CASSLGQGLPNYGYTF.

This chain links TRBV5-1 with TRBJ2-7; D gene ambiguous. This CDR3 is built from 16 residues. CDR1 and CDR2 from the germline V gene are SGHRS and YFSETQ. Trimming stripped 0 bases from V and 9 bases from J, with 22 bases between. The CDR3 DNA reads TGCGCCAGCAGCTTGGGAATAAGTCACGAACTTGTGGGGCAGTACTTC. Translated: CASSLGISHELVGQYF.

CDR3 sequence reads: CASSGLVFEQYF. CDR3 nucleotides: TGTGCCAGCAGTGGACTAGTGTTCGAGCAGTACTTC. This chain uses TRBV2 with TRBJ2-7; D possibly corresponds to TRBD2 (6 bases). Germline V CDR1 and CDR2: SNHLY, FYNNEI. Trimming pared 4 bases from V and 6 bases from J, leaving 10 bases between. CDR3 size: 12 residues.

The chain links TRBV7-2 to TRBJ2-1; 14 bases agree with TRBD2. V lost 5 bases, J lost 15 bases, and 3 bases stayed unmatched. The V gene's germline CDR1 is SGHTA and CDR2 FQGNSA. The CDR3 sequence is 12 residues long. Here the CDR3 reads CASSHGTSGRFF. CDR3 sequence (DNA): TGTGCCAGCAGCCACGGGACTAGCGGGAGGTTCTTC.

V usage is TRBV7-9 and J usage is TRBJ2-1, with D tentatively TRBD2 (6 bases). This CDR3 has 15 residues. Germline lookup yields CDR1 SEHNR and CDR2 FQNEAQ (reference sequence). V lost 5 bases and J lost 10, with 21 bases in between. The CDR3 loop reads CASSPTSRLSGEQFF. CDR3 sequence (DNA): TGTGCCAGCAGCCCCACCAGCCGTCTGAGCGGGGAGCAGTTCTTC.

Concerning this clone: Since a much larger clone is just one base distant, this may be a read error. The rearrangement uses TRBV5-1 and TRBJ1-3, with D possibly matching TRBD1 (6 bases). The CDR3 runs 15 residues. Germline lookup yields CDR1 SGHRS and CDR2 YFSETQ. The V end lost 1 base, the J end lost 0 bases, and 8 bases lay between the germline ends. The CDR3 DNA reads as TGCGCCAGCAGCTTGTGGGGGCGCTCTGGAAACACCATATATTTT. Translated, it gives CASSLWGRSGNTIYF.

The gene calls are TRBV7-1 and TRBJ2-1; 8 nucleotides agree with TRBD1. TRBV7-1 is an ORF for which the function is uncertain. The CDR3 has 15 amino acids. V was clipped by 5 bases and J by 6 bases; unmatched bases: 9. CDR3 sequence (DNA): TGTGCCAGCAGCCGAGGACAGGGAGACGTCAATGAGCAGTTCTTC. Translation: CASSRGQGDVNEQFF.

The genes are TRBV2 and TRBJ2-2, with 7 nucleotides matching TRBD1. The CDR3 loop spans 15 amino acids. Trimming removed 6 bases from V and 4 bases from J; junction bases left unmatched: 8. Germline-derived CDR1 and CDR2 are SNHLY and FYNNEI. The CDR3 spells CASRVTGPSTGELFF. In DNA, the CDR3 is TGTGCCAGCAGAGTGACAGGGCCCAGCACCGGGGAGCTGTTTTTT.

The rearrangement joins TRBV7-2 to TRBJ2-5; D possibly corresponds to TRBD2 (5 bases). Germline CDR1 SGHTA, CDR2 FQGNSA. V was trimmed by 5 bases and J by 4 bases, leaving 14 bases between them. The CDR3 sequence is 14 residues long. The CDR3 nucleotides read TGTGCCAGCAGCCGAGGGAGTCGGGGAGAGACCCAGTACTTC. It translates to CASSRGSRGETQYF.

V usage is TRBV5-4 and J usage is TRBJ2-5; no firm D call. Germline V CDR1 and CDR2: SGHNT, YYREEE (reference sequence). Trimming left V 1 base short and J 0 bases short, with 7 bases between. The CDR3 loop spans 14 amino acids. The CDR3 coding sequence is TGTGCCAGCAGCTTGCCTGGGAACCAAGAGACCCAGTACTTC. Translating it yields CASSLPGNQETQYF.

This chain joins TRBV2 and TRBJ1-3, with unresolved D. Germline CDR1 is SNHLY and CDR2 is FYNNEI. V lost 8 bases, J lost 3 bases, and 8 bases lay in between. CDR3 length: 12 residues. The CDR3 is CASSPGGNTIYF. CDR3 coding DNA: TGTGCCAGCTCGCCAGGTGGAAACACCATATATTTT. The full variable domain, completed using reference TRBV2 and TRBJ1-3, is EPEVTQTPSHQVTQMGQEVILRCVPISNHLYFYWYRQILGQKVEFLVSFYNNEISEKSEIFDDQFSVERPDGSNFTLKIRSTKLEDSAMYFCASSPGGNTIYFGEGSWLTVV.

V is TRBV6-1 and J is TRBJ2-7, with D unclear. The CDR3 covers 15 residues. Between the trimmed V and J ends, which lost 0 bases and 0 bases, there was a span of 9 bases. Germline assignment: CDR1 MNHNS and CDR2 SASEGT. CDR3 amino acids: CASSEADESSYEQYF. The CDR3 nucleotides read TGTGCCAGCAGTGAAGCTGACGAAAGCTCCTACGAGCAGTACTTC.

The CDR3 is CASSETGAGQPQHF. The CDR3 region has the DNA TGTGCCAGCAGTGAAACAGGGGCGGGTCAGCCCCAGCATTTT. The chain carries TRBV6-1 and TRBJ1-5, with 7 bases fitting TRBD1. Germline V gene data show CDR1 as MNHNS and CDR2 as SASEGT. The CDR3 has 14 residues. V shed 2 bases and J 6 bases; nucleotides not matched to a gene: 4.

The rearrangement uses TRBV5-1 and TRBJ2-7; 9 bases are a match to TRBD1. Germline CDR1 and CDR2: SGHRS and YFSETQ. V lost 6 bases and J lost 7; bases outside the gene matches: 8. The CDR3 sequence is 13 residues long. The CDR3 DNA is TGCGCCAGCACCCCACAGGGGGCGGGGGAGCAGTACTTC. Protein sequence: CASTPQGAGEQYF. Full variable domain (outside the CDR3, taken from reference TRBV5-1 and TRBJ2-7): KAGVTQTPRYLIKTRGQQVTLSCSPISGHRSVSWYQQTPGQGLQFLFEYFSETQRNKGNFPGRFSGRQFSNSRSEMNVSTLELGDSALYLCASTPQGAGEQYFGPGTRLTVT.

This clone showed up just a few times. CDR3 sequence reads: CASRSEGIGEQFF. The CDR3 DNA follows: TGTGCCAGCAGGTCCGAAGGAATTGGTGAGCAGTTCTTC. This chain connects TRBV28 to TRBJ2-1, with D unclear. Between the trimmed V and J ends, which lost 6 bases and 9 bases, there was a span of 15 bases. The CDR3 has 13 amino acids. Germline loops: CDR1 MDHEN, CDR2 SYDVKM.

The V gene is TRBV5-4, the J gene TRBJ2-7; TRBD1 agrees at 7 bases. Germline trimming cut 5 bases from V and 5 bases from J; bases unmatched to any gene: 4. This CDR3 is built from 12 residues. CDR1 is SGHNT, CDR2 YYREEE, per germline (reference sequence). The DNA for the CDR3 is TGTGCCAGCAGGAAGGGACAGAACGAGCAGTACTTC. This translates into CASRKGQNEQYF.

V and J are TRBV19 and TRBJ2-5; D remains unclear. The CDR3 loop spans 15 amino acids. CDR1 is LNHDA and CDR2 is SQIVND in the germline V gene (reference sequence). Trimming removed 6 bases at V and 5 bases at J, with 19 bases between. CDR3 in amino acids: CASRSTPVARETQYF. The CDR3, as DNA: TGTGCCAGTAGAAGCACTCCCGTCGCGCGTGAGACCCAGTACTTC.

The chain uses TRBV29-1 and TRBJ2-1; a weak D match, TRBD2 (6 bases). This CDR3 has 11 amino acids. V shed 7 bases and J shed 6 bases, with 10 bases lying between them. Germline lookup yields CDR1 SQVTM and CDR2 ANQGSEA. This CDR3 is CSDGGINEQFF. The CDR3 nucleotides read TGCAGCGACGGAGGGATCAATGAGCAGTTCTTC.

The chain carries TRBV19 and TRBJ2-2; D possibly corresponds to TRBD1 (5 bases). Germline values: CDR1 LNHDA, CDR2 SQIVND (reference sequence). The CDR3 extends over 15 amino acids. V was trimmed by 3 bases and J by 7 bases, leaving 15 bases between them. The CDR3 sequence is CASSMMAGNFGELFF. The DNA for the CDR3 is TGTGCCAGTAGTATGATGGCAGGGAACTTCGGGGAGCTGTTTTTT.